This T cell receptor beta chain was sequenced during a study of T cells in lung cancer brain metastases (dated by TCRdb to the late 2010s). With regard to the full study: Of the roughly 20 patients, about 16 had a history of tobacco use, with a median of 40 pack-years. Of the approximately 22 patients, more than 15 received no interval therapy between resection of the primary and resection of the metastasis. Median interval between primary and brain metastasis specimen acquisition was about 350 days. In this study, the TCR beta CDR3 repertoires of fully resected primary non-small cell lung cancers were compared with those of paired brain metastases. The cohort comprised roughly 20 patients contributing 40 specimens, one primary lung lesion and one brain metastasis each. Of the patients, about a dozen were female and roughly 9 were male, and their median age at first diagnosis was 57.5 years. DNA integrity number averaged about 3.8 in both primary and metastatic specimens, with no significant difference between sites. Broad study findings and their caveats: Most clones were found to be lesion-specific, and limited overlap was observed between paired lesions (mean Morisita index about 0.22). It was not possible to control for the effects of preoperative corticosteroids on T cell infiltration in brain metastases. In brain metastases, the ten most abundant clones accounted for a significantly larger fraction of the repertoire than in primaries, a finding that suggests clonal expansion. Brain metastases contained significantly fewer unique productive clones than the paired primaries (median around 1,400 versus 4,600). DNA fragmentation in FFPE samples may have prevented retrieval of the complete infiltrating T cell repertoire.

Each sample received roughly 2 to 5.5 ug of genomic DNA as input, and the DNA input was kept equal within each pair of samples. TCR beta libraries were built with the immunoSEQ hsTCRbeta Kit using multiplexed V and J gene primers in two PCR steps. The pooled libraries, together with positive and negative controls, were sequenced on an Illumina MiSeq running a 100-cycle paired-end protocol. The original pipeline was this. The immunoSEQ vendor processed the raw data into normalized, annotated TCR beta repertoire reports. Richness was defined as unique clones by nucleotide sequence, and total richness was extrapolated with the iChao1 and Efron-Thisted estimators. Paired lesions were characterized and compared using Pielou's evenness, Simpson's index, top-ten clone proportional abundance, and the Morisita overlap index. The table comes from immuneACCESS by way of TCRdb, which keeps in-frame sequences with V and J called. Part of the clones is missing from these tables; in studies checked, under half for an unresolved V gene and the rest for unknown reasons. V, J and clone size derive from that table, while D and trimming were established from the DNA sequence. The sample table contains about 4,900 clones; only one count was recorded for about four fifths of them. In total, the top ten clones hold roughly 3% of the sample.

Clipping removes 5 bases from V and 6 bases from J, with 8 as the unmatched junction base count. The germline V gene yields SGHTA for CDR1 and FQGNSA for CDR2. The CDR3 runs 14 residues from the cysteine to the phenylalanine. Only CDR3 DNA remains: 42 bases, in frame from the first base. Patients had resection for either synchronous oligometastatic disease or delayed recurrence of a solitary brain metastasis. To avoid including cancers other than NSCLC, any patient with a history of multiple malignancies was excluded. Tumor areas were macrodissected from a few deparaffinized about 10 um unstained sections, using marked H&E slides as a guide. All specimens were formalin-fixed and paraffin-embedded (FFPE). The AllPrep DNA/RNA FFPE Kit was used to extract genomic DNA. As regards this clone: What antigen it recognizes has not been identified. Base qualities are not provided; no much larger clone lies one nucleotide away. Other DNA sequences in this specimen translate into the identical CDR3.

The clonotype originates from a woman in her forties or fifties with non-small cell lung cancer. Sequenced material: tumor tissue from the primary lung tumor. In light of the paper, this sample's cell subset or site label describes: primary lung cancer lesion. This receptor chain uses TRBV7-2 and TRBJ2-7; 9 central bases correspond to TRBD2. The CDR3 protein: CASSPSGKRGEQYF. The sequenced DNA is TGTGCCAGCAGCCCTAGCGGGAAGAGAGGCGAGCAGTACTTC.